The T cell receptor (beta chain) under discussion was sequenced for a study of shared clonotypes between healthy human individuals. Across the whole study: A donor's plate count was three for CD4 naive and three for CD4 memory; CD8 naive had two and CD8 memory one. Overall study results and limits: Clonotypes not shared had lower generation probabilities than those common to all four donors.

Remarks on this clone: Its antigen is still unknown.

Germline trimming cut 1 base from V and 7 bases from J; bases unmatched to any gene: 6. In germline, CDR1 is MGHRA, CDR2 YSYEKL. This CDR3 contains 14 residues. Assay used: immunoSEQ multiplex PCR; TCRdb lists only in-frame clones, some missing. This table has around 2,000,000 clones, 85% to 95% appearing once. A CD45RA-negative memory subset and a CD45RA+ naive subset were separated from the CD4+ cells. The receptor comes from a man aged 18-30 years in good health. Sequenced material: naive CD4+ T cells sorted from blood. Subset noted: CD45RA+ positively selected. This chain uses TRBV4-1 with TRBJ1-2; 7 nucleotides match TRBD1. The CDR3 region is CASSQGSAGGGYTF. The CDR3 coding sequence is TGCGCCAGCAGCCAAGGGTCCGCAGGGGGTGGCTACACCTTC.